This T cell receptor beta chain appears in the sequencing data of a study of T-cell memory formation after mild COVID-19. TCRdb fed the 5' RACE reads into MiXCR, producing one record per CDR3 protein. The table lists about 560,000 distinct CDR3 sequences, about 22% of them singletons. Input material: PBMCs or a T cell subset sorted from them (not recorded which). The sequence was obtained from an adult woman who had mild COVID-19 (a few samples of this study predate the infection). Cell type and time point are not known.

CDR3 region: CASSLALGQGAYEQYF. CDR3 DNA: TGTGCCAGCAGTTTAGCATTAGGACAGGGGGCTTACGAGCAGTACTTC. V usage is TRBV12-3 or TRBV12-4 and J usage is TRBJ2-7, with TRBD1 identical over 11 bases. The CDR3 is 16 residues long. With V trimmed by 0 bases and J by 4 bases, 5 bases remained unmatched.